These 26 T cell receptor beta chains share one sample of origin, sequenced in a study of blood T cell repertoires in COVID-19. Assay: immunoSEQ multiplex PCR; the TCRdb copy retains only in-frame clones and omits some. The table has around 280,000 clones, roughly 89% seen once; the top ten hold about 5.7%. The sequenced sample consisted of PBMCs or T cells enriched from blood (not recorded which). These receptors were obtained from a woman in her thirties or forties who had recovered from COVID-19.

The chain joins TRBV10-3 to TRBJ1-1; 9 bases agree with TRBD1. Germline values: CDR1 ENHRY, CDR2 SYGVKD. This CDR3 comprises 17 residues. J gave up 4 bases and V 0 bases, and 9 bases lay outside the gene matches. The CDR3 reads CAISESQGAEEVTEAFF. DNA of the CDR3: TGTGCCATCAGTGAGTCACAGGGGGCTGAGGAGGTCACTGAAGCTTTCTTT.

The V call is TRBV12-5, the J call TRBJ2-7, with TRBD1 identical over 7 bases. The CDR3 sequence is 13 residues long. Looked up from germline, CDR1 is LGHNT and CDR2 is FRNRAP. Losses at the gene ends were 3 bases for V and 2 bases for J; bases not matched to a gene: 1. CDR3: CASGFQGAYEQYF. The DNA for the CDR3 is TGTGCTAGTGGTTTCCAGGGGGCCTACGAGCAGTACTTC.

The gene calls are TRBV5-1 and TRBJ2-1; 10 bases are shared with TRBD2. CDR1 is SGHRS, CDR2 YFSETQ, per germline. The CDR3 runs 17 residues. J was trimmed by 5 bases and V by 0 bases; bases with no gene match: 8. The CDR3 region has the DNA TGCGCCAGCAGCTTGGGGCCAGGGACTAGCGCAAACAATGAGCAGTTCTTC. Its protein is CASSLGPGTSANNEQFF.

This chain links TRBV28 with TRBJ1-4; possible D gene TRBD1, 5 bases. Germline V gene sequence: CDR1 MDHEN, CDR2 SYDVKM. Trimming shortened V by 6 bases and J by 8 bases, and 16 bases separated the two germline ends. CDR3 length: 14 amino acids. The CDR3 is CASRGGNSGEKLFF. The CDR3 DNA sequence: TGTGCCAGCAGGGGGGGGAATTCAGGGGAAAAACTGTTTTTT.

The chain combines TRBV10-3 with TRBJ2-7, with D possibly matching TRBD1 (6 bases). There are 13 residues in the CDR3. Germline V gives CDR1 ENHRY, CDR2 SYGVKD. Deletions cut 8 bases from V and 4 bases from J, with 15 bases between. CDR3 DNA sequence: TGTGCCATCCGGACAGAAGTAAAATACGAGCAGTACTTC. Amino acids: CAIRTEVKYEQYF.

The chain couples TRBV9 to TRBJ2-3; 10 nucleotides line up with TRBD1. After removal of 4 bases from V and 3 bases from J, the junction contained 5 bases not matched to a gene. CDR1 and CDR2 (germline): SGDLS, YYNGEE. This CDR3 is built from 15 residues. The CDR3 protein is CASSFGQGETDTQYF. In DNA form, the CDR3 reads TGTGCCAGCAGCTTCGGACAGGGGGAGACAGATACGCAGTATTTT.

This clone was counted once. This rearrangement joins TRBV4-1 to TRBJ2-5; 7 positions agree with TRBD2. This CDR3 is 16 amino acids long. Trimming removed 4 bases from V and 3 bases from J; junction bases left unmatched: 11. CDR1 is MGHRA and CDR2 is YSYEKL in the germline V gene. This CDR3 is CASSPGGGLGEETQYF. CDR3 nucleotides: TGCGCCAGCAGCCCTGGGGGAGGGTTAGGCGAAGAGACCCAGTACTTC.

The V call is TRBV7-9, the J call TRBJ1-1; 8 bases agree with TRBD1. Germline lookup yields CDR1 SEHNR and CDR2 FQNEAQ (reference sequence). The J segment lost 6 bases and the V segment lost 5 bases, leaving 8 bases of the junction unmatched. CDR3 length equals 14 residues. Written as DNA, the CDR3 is TGTGCCAGCAGCCTCCAGGGGGCGGGGGCTGAAGCTTTCTTT. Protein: CASSLQGAGAEAFF.

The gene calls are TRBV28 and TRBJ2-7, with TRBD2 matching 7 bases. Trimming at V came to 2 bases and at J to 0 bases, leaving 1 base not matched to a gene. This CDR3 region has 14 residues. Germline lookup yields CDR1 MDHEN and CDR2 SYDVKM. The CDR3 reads CASSLGGVSYEQYF. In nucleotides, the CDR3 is TGTGCCAGCAGTTTAGGGGGGGTCTCCTACGAGCAGTACTTC.

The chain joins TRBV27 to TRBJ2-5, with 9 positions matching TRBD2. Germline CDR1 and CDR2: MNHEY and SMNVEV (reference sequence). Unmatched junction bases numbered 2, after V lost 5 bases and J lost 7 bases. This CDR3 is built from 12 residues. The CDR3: CASSGREGTQYF. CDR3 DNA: TGTGCCAGCAGTGGGCGGGAGGGGACCCAGTACTTC.

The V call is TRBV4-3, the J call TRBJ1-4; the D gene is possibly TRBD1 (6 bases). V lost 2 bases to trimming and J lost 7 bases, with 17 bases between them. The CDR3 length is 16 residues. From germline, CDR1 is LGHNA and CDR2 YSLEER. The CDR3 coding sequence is TGCGCCAGCAGCCAAAATCCGAGGGGGGGAGCTGAAAAACTGTTTTTT. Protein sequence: CASSQNPRGGAEKLFF.

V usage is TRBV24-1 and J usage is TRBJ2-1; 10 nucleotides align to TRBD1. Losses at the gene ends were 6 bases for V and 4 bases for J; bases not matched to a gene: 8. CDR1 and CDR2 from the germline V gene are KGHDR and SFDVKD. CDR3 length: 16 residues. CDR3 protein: CATSNPGQGLYNEQFF. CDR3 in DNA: TGTGCCACCAGTAACCCGGGACAGGGGTTATACAATGAGCAGTTCTTC.

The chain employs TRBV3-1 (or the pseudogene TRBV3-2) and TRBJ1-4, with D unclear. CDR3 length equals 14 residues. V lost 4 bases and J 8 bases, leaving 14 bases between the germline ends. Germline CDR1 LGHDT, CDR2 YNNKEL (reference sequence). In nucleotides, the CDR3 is TGTGCCAGCAGCCTGCGACATACCGAGGAAAAACTGTTTTTT. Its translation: CASSLRHTEEKLFF.

The CDR3 region is CASTMRPGGTEAFF. The CDR3 DNA is TGTGCCAGTACCATGAGGCCAGGGGGCACTGAAGCTTTCTTT. The V gene is TRBV19, the J gene TRBJ1-1; 7 nucleotides match TRBD1. CDR3 length: 14 residues. Germline V gene data show CDR1 as LNHDA and CDR2 as SQIVND (reference sequence). J was trimmed by 4 bases and V by 7 bases; bases with no gene match: 9. The whole variable domain, filled in from reference TRBV19 and TRBJ1-1, reads DGGITQSPKYLFRKEGQNVTLSCEQNLNHDAMYWYRQDPGQGLRLIYYSQIVNDFQKGDIAEGYSVSREKKESFPLTVTSAQKNPTAFYLCASTMRPGGTEAFFGQGTRLTVV.

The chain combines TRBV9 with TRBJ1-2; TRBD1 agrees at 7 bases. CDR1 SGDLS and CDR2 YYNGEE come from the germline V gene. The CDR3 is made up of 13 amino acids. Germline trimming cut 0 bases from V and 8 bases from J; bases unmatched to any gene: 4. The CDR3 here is CASSVDDRDGYTF. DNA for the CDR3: TGTGCCAGCAGCGTAGACGACAGGGACGGCTACACCTTC.

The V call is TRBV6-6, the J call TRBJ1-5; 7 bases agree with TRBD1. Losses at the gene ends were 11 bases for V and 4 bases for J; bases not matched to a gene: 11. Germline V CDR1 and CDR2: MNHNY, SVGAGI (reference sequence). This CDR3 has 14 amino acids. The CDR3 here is CASGRDSGNQPQHF. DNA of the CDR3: TGTGCCTCCGGGCGGGACAGTGGGAATCAGCCCCAGCATTTT.

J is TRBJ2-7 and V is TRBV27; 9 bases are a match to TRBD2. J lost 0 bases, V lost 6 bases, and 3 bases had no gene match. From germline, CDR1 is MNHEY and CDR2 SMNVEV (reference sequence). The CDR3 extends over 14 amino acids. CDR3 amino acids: CASRTSGGSYEQYF. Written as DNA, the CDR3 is TGTGCCAGCAGGACTAGCGGAGGCTCCTACGAGCAGTACTTC.

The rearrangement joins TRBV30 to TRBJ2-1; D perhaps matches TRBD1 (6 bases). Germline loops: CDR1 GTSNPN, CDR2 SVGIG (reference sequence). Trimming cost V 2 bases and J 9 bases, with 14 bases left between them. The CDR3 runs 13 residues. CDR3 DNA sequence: TGTGCCTGGAGTCGGGACATCGGTTTTGAGCAGTTCTTC. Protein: CAWSRDIGFEQFF.

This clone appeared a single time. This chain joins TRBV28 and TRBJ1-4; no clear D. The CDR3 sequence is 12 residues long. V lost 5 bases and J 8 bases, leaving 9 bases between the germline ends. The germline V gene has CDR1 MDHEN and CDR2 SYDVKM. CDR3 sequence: CASSPLGEKLFF. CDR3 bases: TGTGCCAGCAGTCCGCTGGGCGAAAAACTGTTTTTT.

This chain's CDR3 is CASSTAGELFF. As DNA, the CDR3 is TGTGCCAGCAGCACTGCCGGGGAGCTGTTTTTT. The rearrangement joins TRBV9 to TRBJ2-2; D remains ambiguous. V lost 4 bases and J lost 6, with 4 bases in between. The CDR3 loop spans 11 amino acids. The germline CDR1 and CDR2 sequences are SGDLS and YYNGEE.

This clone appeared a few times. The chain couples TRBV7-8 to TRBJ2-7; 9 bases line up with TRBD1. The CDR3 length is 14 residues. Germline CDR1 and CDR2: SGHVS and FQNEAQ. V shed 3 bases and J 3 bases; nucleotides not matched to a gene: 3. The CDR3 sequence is CASSFRDRDYEQYF. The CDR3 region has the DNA TGTGCCAGCAGCTTTCGGGACAGGGACTACGAGCAGTACTTC.

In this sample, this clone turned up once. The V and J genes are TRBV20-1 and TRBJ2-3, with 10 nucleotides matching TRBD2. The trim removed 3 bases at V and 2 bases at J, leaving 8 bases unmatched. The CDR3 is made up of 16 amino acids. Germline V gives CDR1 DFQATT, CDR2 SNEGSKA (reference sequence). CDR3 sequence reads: CSASSASGGLTDTQYF. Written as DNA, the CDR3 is TGCAGTGCTAGTTCGGCTAGCGGGGGACTCACAGATACGCAGTATTTT.

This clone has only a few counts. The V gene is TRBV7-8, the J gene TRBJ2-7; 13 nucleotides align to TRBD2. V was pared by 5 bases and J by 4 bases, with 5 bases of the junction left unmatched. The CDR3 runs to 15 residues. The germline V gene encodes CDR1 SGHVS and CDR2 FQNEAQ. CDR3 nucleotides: TGTGCCAGCAGCCCCCGGACTAGCGGGAGTTACGAGCAGTACTTC. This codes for CASSPRTSGSYEQYF. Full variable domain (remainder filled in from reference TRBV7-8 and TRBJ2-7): GAGVSQSPRYKVAKRGQDVALRCDPISGHVSLFWYQQALGQGPEFLTYFQNEAQLDKSGLPSDRFFAERPEGSVSTLKIQRTQQEDSAVYLCASSPRTSGSYEQYFGPGTRLTVT.

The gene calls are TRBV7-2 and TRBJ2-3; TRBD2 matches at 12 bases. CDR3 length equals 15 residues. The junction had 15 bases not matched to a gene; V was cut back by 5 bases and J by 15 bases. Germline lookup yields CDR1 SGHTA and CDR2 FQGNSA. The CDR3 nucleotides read TGTGCCAGCAGCCCCCGGACTAGCGGGGCCCTTCGAGGATATTTT. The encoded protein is CASSPRTSGALRGYF. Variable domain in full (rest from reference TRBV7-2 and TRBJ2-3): GAGVSQSPSNKVTEKGKDVELRCDPISGHTALYWYRQSLGQGLEFLIYFQGNSAPDKSGLPSDRFSAERTGGSVSTLTIQRTQQEDSAVYLCASSPRTSGALRGYFGPGTRLTVL.

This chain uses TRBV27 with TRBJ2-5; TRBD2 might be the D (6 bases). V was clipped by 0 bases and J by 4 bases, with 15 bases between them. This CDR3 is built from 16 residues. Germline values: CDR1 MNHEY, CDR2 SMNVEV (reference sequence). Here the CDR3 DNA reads TGTGCCAGCAGTTTATCCCCCATGGGGGGAGGAGAGACCCAGTACTTC. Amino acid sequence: CASSLSPMGGGETQYF.

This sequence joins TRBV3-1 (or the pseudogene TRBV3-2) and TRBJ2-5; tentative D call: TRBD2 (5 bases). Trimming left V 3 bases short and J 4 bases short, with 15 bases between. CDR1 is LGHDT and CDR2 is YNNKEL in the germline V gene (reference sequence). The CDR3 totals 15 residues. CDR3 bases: TGTGCCAGCAGCCATGGTTATCTGGGGAGAGAGACCCAGTACTTC. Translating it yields CASSHGYLGRETQYF.